One TCR beta chain is described in this entry. Original methodology: Junction-only sequences without quality scores came from ImmunoSEQ, so filtering differed. The repertoire was sequenced with immunoSEQ multiplex PCR; TCRdb's copy has only in-frame clones and lacks some. The V and J calls and clone size are taken from that table; D and trimming were inferred from the DNA. The data show 950,000 to 1,100,000 clones, approximately 76% seen once. After removal of 6 bases from V and 0 bases from J, the junction contained 11 bases not matched to a gene. CDR3 size: 18 residues. Germline loops: CDR1 SGHAT, CDR2 FQNNGV. The source of the sample is a study of shared clonotypes between healthy human individuals.

The chain has TRBV11-2 and TRBJ2-6; 7 nucleotides agree with TRBD1. The sequencing input was memory CD4+ T cells sorted from blood. The subset is: CD45RA-negative fraction. The origin of this receptor is a man aged 18-30 years in good health. Here the CDR3 reads CASSHSPGQLSGANVLTF. CDR3 in DNA: TGTGCCAGCAGTCACTCCCCGGGACAGCTCTCTGGGGCCAACGTCCTGACTTTC.